Detailed here is one T cell receptor (beta chain). The data belong to a study of blood T cell repertoires in COVID-19. About the study: Donors in the United States, Italy and Spain gave samples during acute or convalescent COVID-19. From T cells, B-cell-depleted T cells, or PBMCs came the material, which was cDNA or gDNA.

The CDR3 length is 17 residues. J gave up 6 bases and V 5 bases, and 16 bases lay outside the gene matches. As processed by the authors: Reference gene primer amplification gave nucleated cell count estimates. Generated by immunoSEQ multiplex PCR, the TCRdb table keeps only in-frame clones and is missing some. Clonal size and the V and J genes are those of that table, whereas D and trimming came from the DNA. The sample records about 190,000 clones, 84% being singletons. The clonotype was recovered from a human donor in a cohort sampled during active COVID-19. The source material was peripheral blood. The rearrangement joins TRBV6-7 to TRBJ1-5, with TRBD1 matching over 7 bases. TRBV6-7 is marked as an open reading frame, function uncertain. CDR3 in amino acids: CASSHRPGPGGCQPQHF. CDR3 nucleotides: TGTGCCAGCAGTCACCGCCCGGGACCAGGGGGGTGTCAGCCCCAGCATTTT.